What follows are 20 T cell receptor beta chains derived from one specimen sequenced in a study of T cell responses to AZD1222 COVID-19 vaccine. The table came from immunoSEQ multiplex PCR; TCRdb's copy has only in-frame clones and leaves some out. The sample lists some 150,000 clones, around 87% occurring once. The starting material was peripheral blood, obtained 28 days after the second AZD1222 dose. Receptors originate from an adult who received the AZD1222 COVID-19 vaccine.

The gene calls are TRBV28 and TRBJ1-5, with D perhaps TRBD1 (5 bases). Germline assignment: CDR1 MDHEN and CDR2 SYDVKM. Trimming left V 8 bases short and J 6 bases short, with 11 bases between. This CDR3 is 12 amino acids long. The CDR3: CASGGGSQPQHF. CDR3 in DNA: TGTGCCAGCGGCGGGGGGAGTCAGCCCCAGCATTTT.

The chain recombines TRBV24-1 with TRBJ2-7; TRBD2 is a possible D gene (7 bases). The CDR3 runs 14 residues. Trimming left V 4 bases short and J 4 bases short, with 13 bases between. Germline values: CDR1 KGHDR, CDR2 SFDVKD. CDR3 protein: CATSESGTSYEQYF. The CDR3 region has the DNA TGTGCCACCAGTGAAAGCGGGACAAGTTACGAGCAGTACTTC.

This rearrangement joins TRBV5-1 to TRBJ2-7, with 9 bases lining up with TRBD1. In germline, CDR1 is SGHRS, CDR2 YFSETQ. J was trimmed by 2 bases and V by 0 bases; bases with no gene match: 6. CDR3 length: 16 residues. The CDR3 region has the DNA TGCGCCAGCAGCTTGGCTCCGGGACAGGGCCCCTACGAGCAGTACTTC. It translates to CASSLAPGQGPYEQYF.

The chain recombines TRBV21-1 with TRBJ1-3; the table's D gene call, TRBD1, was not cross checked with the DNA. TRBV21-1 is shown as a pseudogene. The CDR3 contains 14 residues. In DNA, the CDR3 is TGTGCCAGCAGCGGGGCCTCCTGTGGAAACACCATATATTTT. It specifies CASSGASCGNTIYF.

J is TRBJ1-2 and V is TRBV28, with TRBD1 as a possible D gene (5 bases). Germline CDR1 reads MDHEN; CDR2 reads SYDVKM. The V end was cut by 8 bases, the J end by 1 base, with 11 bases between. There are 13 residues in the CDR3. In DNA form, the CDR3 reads TGTGCCAGCTTCAGGGAGAGTAACTATGGCTACACCTTC. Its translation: CASFRESNYGYTF.

For the CDR3, the DNA is TGTGCCAGCAGCTTGGGGGCGAATAATATGGTCTATGGCTACACCTTC. Residues: CASSLGANNMVYGYTF. The chain links TRBV5-6 to TRBJ1-2, with unresolved D. V dropped 0 bases and J dropped 4 bases, with 16 bases sitting between them. The CDR3 covers 16 residues. Germline V gene sequence: CDR1 SGHDT, CDR2 YYEEEE.

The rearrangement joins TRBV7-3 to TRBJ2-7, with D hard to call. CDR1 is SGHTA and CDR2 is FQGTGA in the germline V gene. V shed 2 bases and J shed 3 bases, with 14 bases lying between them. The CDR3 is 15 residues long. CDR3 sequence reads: CASSLGPGNNYEQYF. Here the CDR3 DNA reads TGTGCCAGCAGCTTAGGGCCGGGTAACAACTACGAGCAGTACTTC.

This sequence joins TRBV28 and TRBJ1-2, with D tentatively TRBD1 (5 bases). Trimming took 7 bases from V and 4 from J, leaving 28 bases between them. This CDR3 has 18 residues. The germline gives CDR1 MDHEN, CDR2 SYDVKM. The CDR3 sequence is CASTKEGLGRRGSYGYTF. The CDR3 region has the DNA TGTGCCAGCACCAAGGAGGGACTGGGGCGGCGGGGGTCCTATGGCTACACCTTC.

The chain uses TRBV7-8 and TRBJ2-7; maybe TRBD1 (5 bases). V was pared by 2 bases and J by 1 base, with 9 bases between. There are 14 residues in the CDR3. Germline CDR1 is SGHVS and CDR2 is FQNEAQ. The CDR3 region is CASSLISGSYEQYF. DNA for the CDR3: TGTGCCAGCAGCTTAATCTCAGGGTCCTACGAGCAGTACTTC.

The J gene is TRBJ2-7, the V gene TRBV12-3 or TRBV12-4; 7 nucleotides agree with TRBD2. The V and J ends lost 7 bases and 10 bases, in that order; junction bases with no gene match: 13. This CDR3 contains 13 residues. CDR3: CASTQHPAGVQYF. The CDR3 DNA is TGTGCCAGCACTCAGCACCCCGCGGGGGTTCAGTACTTC.

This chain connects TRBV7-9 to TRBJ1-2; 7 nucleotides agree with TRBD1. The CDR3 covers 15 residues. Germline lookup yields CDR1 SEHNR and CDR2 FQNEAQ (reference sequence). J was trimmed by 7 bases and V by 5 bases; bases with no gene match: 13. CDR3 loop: CASSPLQGTAGGYTF. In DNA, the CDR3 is TGTGCCAGCAGCCCCCTACAGGGGACGGCGGGTGGCTACACCTTC.

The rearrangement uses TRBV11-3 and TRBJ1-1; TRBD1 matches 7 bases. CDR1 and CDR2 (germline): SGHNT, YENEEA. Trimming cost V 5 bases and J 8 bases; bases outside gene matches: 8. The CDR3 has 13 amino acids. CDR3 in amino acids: CASSPLGGGEAFF. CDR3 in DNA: TGTGCCAGCAGCCCCCTGGGAGGGGGCGAAGCTTTCTTT. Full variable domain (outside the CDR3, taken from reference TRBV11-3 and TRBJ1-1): EAGVVQSPRYKIIEKKQPVAFWCNPISGHNTLYWYLQNLGQGPELLIRYENEEAVDDSQLPKDRFSAERLKGVDSTLKIQPAELGDSAVYLCASSPLGGGEAFFGQGTRLTVV.

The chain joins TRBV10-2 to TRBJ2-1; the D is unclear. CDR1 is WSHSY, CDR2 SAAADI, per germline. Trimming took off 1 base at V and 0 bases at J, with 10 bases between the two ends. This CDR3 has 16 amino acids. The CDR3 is CASSEYFKSSYNEQFF. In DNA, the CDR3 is TGCGCCAGCAGTGAGTATTTCAAAAGCTCCTACAATGAGCAGTTCTTC.

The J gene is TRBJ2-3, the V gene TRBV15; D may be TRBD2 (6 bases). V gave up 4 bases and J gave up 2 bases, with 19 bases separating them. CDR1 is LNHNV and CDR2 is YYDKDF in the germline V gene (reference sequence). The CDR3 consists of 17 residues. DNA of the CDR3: TGTGCCACCAGCAACAGTGAAGCGGGTGCCCTCACAGATACGCAGTATTTT. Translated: CATSNSEAGALTDTQYF.

The CDR3 sequence is CASSRREGQAGELFF. The CDR3 DNA reads as TGTGCCAGCAGTCGGCGGGAGGGCCAGGCCGGGGAGCTGTTTTTT. The rearrangement joins TRBV3-1 (or the pseudogene TRBV3-2) to TRBJ2-2; TRBD2 matches at 9 bases. This CDR3 is 15 amino acids long. Germline V lookup: CDR1 LGHDT, CDR2 YNNKEL (reference sequence). V lost 6 bases, J lost 6 bases, and 8 bases stayed unmatched.

This CDR3 is CASISPGNTIYF. The CDR3 nucleotides are TGTGCCAGCATCTCTCCGGGAAACACCATATATTTT. The chain is built from TRBV6-5 and TRBJ1-3; the D is unclear. The CDR3 runs 12 residues. The V gene's germline CDR1 is MNHEY and CDR2 SVGAGI. V was shortened by 7 bases and J by 4 bases, with 8 bases between the two germline ends.

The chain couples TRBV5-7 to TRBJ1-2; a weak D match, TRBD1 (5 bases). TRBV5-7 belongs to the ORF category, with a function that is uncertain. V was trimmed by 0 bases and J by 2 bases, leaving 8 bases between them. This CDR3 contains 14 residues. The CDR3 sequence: CASSLGQFNYGYTF. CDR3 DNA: TGTGCCAGCAGCTTGGGACAGTTCAACTATGGCTACACCTTC.

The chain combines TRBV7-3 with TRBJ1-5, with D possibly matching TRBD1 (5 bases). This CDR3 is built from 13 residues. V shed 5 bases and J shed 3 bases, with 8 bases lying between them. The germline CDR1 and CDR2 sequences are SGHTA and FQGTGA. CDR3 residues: CASSAGSNQPQHF. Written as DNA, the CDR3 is TGTGCCAGCAGCGCAGGGTCCAATCAGCCCCAGCATTTT.

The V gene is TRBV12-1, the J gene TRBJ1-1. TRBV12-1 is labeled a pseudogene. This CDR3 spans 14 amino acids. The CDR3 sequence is CASSFNPEGTEAFF. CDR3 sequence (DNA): TGTGCCAGCAGCTTTAACCCGGAGGGCACTGAAGCTTTCTTT.

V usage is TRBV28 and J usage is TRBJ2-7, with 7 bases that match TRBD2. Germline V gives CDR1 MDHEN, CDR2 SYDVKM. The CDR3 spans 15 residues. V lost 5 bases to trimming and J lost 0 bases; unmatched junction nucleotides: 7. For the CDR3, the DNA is TGTGCCAGCAGTCCCGCCGGGACTACCTCCTACGAGCAGTACTTC. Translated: CASSPAGTTSYEQYF. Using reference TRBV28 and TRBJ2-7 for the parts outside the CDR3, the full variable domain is DVKVTQSSRYLVKRTGEKVFLECVQDMDHENMFWYRQDPGLGLRLIYFSYDVKMKEKGDIPEGYSVSREKKERFSLILESASTNQTSMYLCASSPAGTTSYEQYFGPGTRLTVT.